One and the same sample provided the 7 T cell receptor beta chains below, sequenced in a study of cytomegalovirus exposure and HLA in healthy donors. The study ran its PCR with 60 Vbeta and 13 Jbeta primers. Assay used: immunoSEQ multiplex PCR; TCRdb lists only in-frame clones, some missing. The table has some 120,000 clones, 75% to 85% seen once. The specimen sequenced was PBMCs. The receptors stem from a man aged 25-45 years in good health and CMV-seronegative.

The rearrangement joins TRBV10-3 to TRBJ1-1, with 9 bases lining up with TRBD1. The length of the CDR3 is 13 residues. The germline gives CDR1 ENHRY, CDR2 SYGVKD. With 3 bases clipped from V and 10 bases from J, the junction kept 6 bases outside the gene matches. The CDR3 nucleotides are TGTGCCATCAGTGACGAGGGGACAGGGCGAGCTTTCTTT. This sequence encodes CAISDEGTGRAFF.

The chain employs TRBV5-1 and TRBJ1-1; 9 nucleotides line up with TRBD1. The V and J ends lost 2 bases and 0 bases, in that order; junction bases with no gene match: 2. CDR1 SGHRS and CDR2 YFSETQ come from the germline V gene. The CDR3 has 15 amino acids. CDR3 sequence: CASSFGQGMNTEAFF. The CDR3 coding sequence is TGCGCCAGCAGCTTTGGACAGGGGATGAACACTGAAGCTTTCTTT.

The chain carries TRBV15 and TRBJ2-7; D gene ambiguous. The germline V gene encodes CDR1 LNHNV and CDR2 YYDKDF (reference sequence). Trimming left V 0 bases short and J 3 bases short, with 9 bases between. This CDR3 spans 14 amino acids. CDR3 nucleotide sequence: TGTGCCACCAGCAGAGATTCCACTTACTACGAGCAGTACTTC. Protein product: CATSRDSTYYEQYF.

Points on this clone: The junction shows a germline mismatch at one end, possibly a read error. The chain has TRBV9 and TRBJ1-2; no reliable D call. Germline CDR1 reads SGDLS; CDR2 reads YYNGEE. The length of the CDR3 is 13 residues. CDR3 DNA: TGTGCCAGCAGCGCCACAGCTAAATATGGCTACACCTTC. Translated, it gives CASSATAKYGYTF.

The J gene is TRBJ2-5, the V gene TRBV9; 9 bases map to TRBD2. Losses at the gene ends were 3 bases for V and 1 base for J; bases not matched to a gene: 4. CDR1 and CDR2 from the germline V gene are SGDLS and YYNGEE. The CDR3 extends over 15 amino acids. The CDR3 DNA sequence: TGTGCCAGCAGCGCGGGGACTAGCAGCCAAGAGACCCAGTACTTC. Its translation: CASSAGTSSQETQYF.

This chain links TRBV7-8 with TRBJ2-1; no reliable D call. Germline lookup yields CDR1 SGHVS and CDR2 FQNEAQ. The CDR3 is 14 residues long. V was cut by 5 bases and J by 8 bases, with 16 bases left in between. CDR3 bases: TGTGCCAGCAGCCGCCAGGTTTTAGGCGATGAGCAGTTCTTC. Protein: CASSRQVLGDEQFF. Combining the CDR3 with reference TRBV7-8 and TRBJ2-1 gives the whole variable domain GAGVSQSPRYKVAKRGQDVALRCDPISGHVSLFWYQQALGQGPEFLTYFQNEAQLDKSGLPSDRFFAERPEGSVSTLKIQRTQQEDSAVYLCASSRQVLGDEQFFGPGTRLTVL.

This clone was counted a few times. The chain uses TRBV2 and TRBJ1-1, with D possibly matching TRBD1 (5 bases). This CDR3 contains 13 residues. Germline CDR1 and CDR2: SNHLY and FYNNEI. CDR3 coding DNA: TGTGCTGACAGAGGTCACGGGAGCACTGAAGCTTTCTTT. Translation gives CADRGHGSTEAFF.